This TCR beta chain was recovered during a study of vaccination and CD4 T cells after COVID-19. Whole-study context: Post-vaccine specimens were obtained a median 72 days after dose two (range 14 to 241). The stimulating agents, overlapping spike peptides, came from SARS-CoV-2, HCoV-NL63, HCoV-OC43 and HCoV-229E.

The study sequenced cultured CD4+ T cell DNA using the Oncomine TCR Beta short-read assay. MiXCR, run by TCRdb on the PCR reads, gives a single entry per CDR3 protein. Among roughly 20,000 distinct CDR3 sequences listed, more than 20% were seen once. Trimming took 6 bases from V and 5 from J; bases not matched to a gene: 12. Looked up from germline, CDR1 is MNHEY and CDR2 is SMNVEV (reference sequence). The CDR3 is 15 amino acids. The treatment is: approximately nine-day PBMC culture with coronavirus spike peptide pools or control peptides (ViraFEST assay). ViraFEST grew antigen-specific T cells using peptide pools, then sequenced TCRs. This clonotype was counted a few times. What it binds is not known.

Specimen: cultured CD4+ T cells from blood. The TCR was taken from a human donor with COVID-19. The V gene is TRBV27, the J gene TRBJ2-7, with TRBD2 identical over 8 bases. The CDR3 is CASRTNGGAMNEQYF. CDR3 sequence (DNA): TGTGCCAGCAGAACCAACGGGGGGGCCATGAACGAGCAGTACTTC.